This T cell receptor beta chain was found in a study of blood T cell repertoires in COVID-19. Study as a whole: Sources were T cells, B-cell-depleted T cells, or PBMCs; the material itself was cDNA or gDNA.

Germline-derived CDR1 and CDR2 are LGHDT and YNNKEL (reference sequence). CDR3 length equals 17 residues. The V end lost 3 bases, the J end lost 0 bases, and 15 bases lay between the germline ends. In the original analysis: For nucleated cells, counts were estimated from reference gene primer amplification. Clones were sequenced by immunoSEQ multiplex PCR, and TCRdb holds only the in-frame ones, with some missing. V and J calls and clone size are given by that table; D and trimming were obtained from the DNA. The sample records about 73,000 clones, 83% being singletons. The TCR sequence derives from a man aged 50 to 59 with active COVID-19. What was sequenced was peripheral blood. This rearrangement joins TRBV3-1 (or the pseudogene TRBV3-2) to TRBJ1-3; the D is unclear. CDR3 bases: TGTGCCAGCAGCCACGATCCCGGGGAGGCCTCTGGAAACACCATATATTTT. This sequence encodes CASSHDPGEASGNTIYF.